The T cell receptor beta chain under discussion was sequenced for a study of cytomegalovirus exposure and HLA in healthy donors. Study at large: Of roughly 400 genotyped donors, roughly 80% clustered with self-reported Caucasian donors. Broader study findings: Clonal expansion was found to be greater in HLA-associated TCR beta chains than in equally common others in a later analysis.

Regarding this clone: The antigen is not known.

Both 60 Vbeta primers and 13 Jbeta primers went into the PCR. Here immunoSEQ multiplex PCR was the method, and the copy in TCRdb shows in-frame clones only, minus some. The sample records about 140,000 clones, about two thirds being singletons. This CDR3 contains 16 residues. V lost 0 bases and J lost 9; bases outside the gene matches: 7. The V gene's germline CDR1 is SGHDT and CDR2 YYEEEE. Sequencing was carried out using PBMCs. J is TRBJ2-2 and V is TRBV5-6; 11 bases agree with TRBD2. The clonotype was recovered from a man aged 35 to 55 in good health and CMV-seronegative. CDR3 protein: CASSLVRLAGTRELFF. The DNA of the CDR3 is TGTGCCAGCAGCTTGGTGAGACTAGCGGGAACTAGGGAGCTGTTTTTT.